Shown below are 29 T cell receptor beta chains from a single sample sequenced in a study of OX40 agonist ivuxolimab in advanced cancers. Profiling relied on immunoSEQ multiplex PCR, and the TCRdb table lists in-frame clones only, not all of them. The sample consists of tens of thousands of clones, approximately 83% of them appearing once. Sequenced material: CD4+ or CD8+ T cells sorted from blood, taken in a trial of the OX40 agonist ivuxolimab. The receptor source for this set is an adult with an advanced solid tumor such as melanoma, head and neck, liver or kidney cancer.

There are a few counts of this clone. This sequence joins TRBV9 and TRBJ2-7, with D possibly called TRBD1 or TRBD2 (5 bases each). CDR3 length equals 14 residues. Trimming stripped 4 bases from V and 1 base from J, with 12 bases between. Germline loops: CDR1 SGDLS, CDR2 YYNGEE. The chain's CDR3 is CASSRRDGSYEQYF. The CDR3 DNA reads TGTGCCAGCAGCCGCCGGGACGGGTCCTACGAGCAGTACTTC.

J is TRBJ2-7 and V is TRBV5-4; 14 bases match TRBD2. Germline V CDR1 and CDR2: SGHNT, YYREEE (reference sequence). The J segment lost 4 bases and the V segment lost 4 bases, leaving 10 bases of the junction unmatched. The CDR3 is 17 residues long. CDR3 in amino acids: CASSPMGTSGSRYEQYF. The DNA of the CDR3 is TGTGCCAGCAGCCCTATGGGGACTAGCGGGAGTAGGTACGAGCAGTACTTC.

Here the CDR3 DNA reads TGTGCCAGCAGCTTACAGGGGTACCAAGAGACCCAGTACTTC. This translates into CASSLQGYQETQYF. This chain links TRBV5-4 with TRBJ2-5, with 7 bases fitting TRBD1. Germline CDR1 reads SGHNT; CDR2 reads YYREEE (reference sequence). V gave up 2 bases and J gave up 0 bases; unmatched junction bases: 1. The CDR3 is made up of 14 amino acids.

The rearrangement joins TRBV6-5 to TRBJ1-2; TRBD1 might be the D (5 bases). Looked up from germline, CDR1 is MNHEY and CDR2 is SVGAGI. The CDR3 has 15 residues. Trimming took off 7 bases at V and 4 bases at J, with 19 bases between the two ends. CDR3 in amino acids: CASTPLRQLTYGYTF. The CDR3 nucleotides are TGTGCCAGCACCCCTCTCCGACAGTTGACCTATGGCTACACCTTC.

The V and J genes are TRBV30 and TRBJ2-5; unclear D gene. V lost 4 bases to trimming and J lost 2 bases, with 14 bases between them. Germline V lookup: CDR1 GTSNPN, CDR2 SVGIG (reference sequence). CDR3 length equals 14 residues. The CDR3 DNA reads TGTGCCTGGAACCGTGGGCACCATCAAGAGACCCAGTACTTC. Translation: CAWNRGHHQETQYF.

This clone was counted once. The chain links TRBV28 to TRBJ2-1, with TRBD2 identical over 9 bases. The CDR3 has 14 amino acids. Trimming removed 6 bases from V and 9 bases from J; junction bases left unmatched: 9. From germline, CDR1 is MDHEN and CDR2 SYDVKM. CDR3 amino acids: CASRRREGQGEQFF. In DNA form, the CDR3 reads TGTGCCAGCAGACGGCGGGAGGGCCAGGGTGAGCAGTTCTTC.

The genes are TRBV29-1 and TRBJ2-7; 8 bases align to TRBD1. Germline values: CDR1 SQVTM, CDR2 ANQGSEA. The CDR3 has 12 residues. The V gene end was trimmed by 7 bases and the J gene end by 3 bases; junction bases not matched to a gene: 5. CDR3 coding DNA: TGCAGCGCCGGGACAGGACTCTACGAGCAGTACTTC. This translates into CSAGTGLYEQYF.

The chain links TRBV19 to TRBJ2-3; the D is unclear. The germline CDR1 and CDR2 sequences are LNHDA and SQIVND (reference sequence). The CDR3 covers 14 residues. V gave up 7 bases and J gave up 0 bases, with 11 bases separating them. The CDR3 DNA is TGTGCCAGTAAGTCTTTAGCTAGCACAGATACGCAGTATTTT. Protein sequence: CASKSLASTDTQYF.

The chain joins TRBV29-1 to TRBJ1-1; D is unclear. Deletions cut 3 bases from V and 6 bases from J, with 8 bases between. The V gene's germline CDR1 is SQVTM and CDR2 ANQGSEA. This CDR3 contains 11 residues. CDR3 protein: CSVDGVAEAFF. The CDR3 DNA sequence: TGCAGCGTTGATGGGGTTGCTGAAGCTTTCTTT.

The rearrangement uses TRBV6-1 and TRBJ1-5; D unresolved. CDR1 MNHNS and CDR2 SASEGT come from the germline V gene. The CDR3 has 12 amino acids. The V gene lost 8 bases and the J gene lost 7 bases, with 12 bases spanning the gap. The CDR3 sequence: CASRYGAQPQHF. DNA of the CDR3: TGTGCCAGCCGCTACGGAGCCCAGCCCCAGCATTTT.

The chain has TRBV20-1 and TRBJ2-7, with a possible D match to TRBD2 (5 bases). Germline CDR1 DFQATT, CDR2 SNEGSKA (reference sequence). V was clipped by 3 bases and J by 7 bases, with 10 bases between them. The CDR3 has 11 residues. CDR3: CSASLRREQYF. CDR3 coding DNA: TGCAGTGCTAGCTTGAGGAGGGAGCAGTACTTC.

To note about this clone: Other DNA sequences from this sample encode an identical CDR3 as well. The chain carries TRBV5-1 and TRBJ2-2, with D hard to call. The CDR3 is 13 amino acids. V shed 0 bases and J shed 1 base, with 1 base lying between them. CDR1 is SGHRS, CDR2 YFSETQ, per germline. CDR3 residues: CASSLGNTGELFF. Here the CDR3 DNA reads TGCGCCAGCAGCTTGGGGAACACCGGGGAGCTGTTTTTT.

The rearrangement joins TRBV5-1 to TRBJ2-3; 15 positions match TRBD2. The CDR3 sequence is 16 residues long. From germline, CDR1 is SGHRS and CDR2 YFSETQ. The V segment lost 5 bases and the J segment 6 bases; nucleotides outside the gene matches: 7. As DNA, the CDR3 is TGCGCCAGCAGACCCGGGACTAGCGGGAGGACCGATACGCAGTATTTT. Protein sequence: CASRPGTSGRTDTQYF.

This sequence joins TRBV9 and TRBJ1-6; possibly TRBD1 for D (5 bases). Between the trimmed V and J ends, which lost 0 bases and 8 bases, there was a span of 12 bases. Germline V CDR1 and CDR2: SGDLS, YYNGEE. The length of the CDR3 is 15 residues. The CDR3 loop reads CASSVESGSDSPLHF. CDR3 nucleotides: TGTGCCAGCAGCGTAGAATCAGGGTCGGATTCACCCCTCCACTTT. The full variable domain, in which reference TRBV9 and TRBJ1-6 provide the parts outside the CDR3, is DSGVTQTPKHLITATGQRVTLRCSPRSGDLSVYWYQQSLDQGLQFLIQYYNGEERAKGNILERFSAQQFPDLHSELNLSSLELGDSALYFCASSVESGSDSPLHFGNGTRLTVT.

This clone was counted between two and nine times. The chain uses TRBV6-6 and TRBJ1-5, with unresolved D. Germline V gene data show CDR1 as MNHNY and CDR2 as SVGAGI (reference sequence). The V end was cut by 11 bases, the J end by 1 base, with 15 bases between. The CDR3 contains 14 residues. As DNA, the CDR3 is TGTGCCCTTGGTCGGACCGAAAGCAATCAGCCCCAGCATTTT. It codes for CALGRTESNQPQHF.

The chain employs TRBV7-9 and TRBJ2-1, with 10 bases aligning to TRBD2. There are 15 residues in the CDR3. Germline V gene data show CDR1 as SEHNR and CDR2 as FQNEAQ (reference sequence). J gave up 8 bases and V 8 bases, and 12 bases lay outside the gene matches. The CDR3 sequence: CASVPLASGRYEQFF. The CDR3 DNA reads TGTGCCAGCGTTCCCCTCGCTAGCGGGAGATATGAGCAGTTCTTC.

The CDR3 DNA is TGCAGCGTTCAAGCGGCAGGGGGACAGCCCCAGCATTTT. It specifies CSVQAAGGQPQHF. The V call is TRBV29-1, the J call TRBJ1-5; 7 positions match TRBD1. Germline V gene lookup returns CDR1 SQVTM and CDR2 ANQGSEA. Unmatched junction bases numbered 8, after V lost 5 bases and J lost 7 bases. The CDR3 length is 13 residues.

The chain is built from TRBV10-3 and TRBJ2-1; no clear D. From germline, CDR1 is ENHRY and CDR2 SYGVKD. V lost 10 bases and J 3 bases, leaving 16 bases between the germline ends. The CDR3 length is 14 residues. The CDR3 loop is CATRYSGVYNEQFF. Here the CDR3 DNA reads TGTGCCACACGGTATTCTGGAGTCTACAATGAGCAGTTCTTC.

The rearrangement links TRBV28 to TRBJ1-4; TRBD1 might be the D (6 bases). The CDR3 runs to 15 residues. Trimming left V 6 bases short and J 5 bases short, with 16 bases between. Germline V gene data show CDR1 as MDHEN and CDR2 as SYDVKM. The CDR3 nucleotides read TGTGCCAGCAGCAATGTCAGGGGTCGAAATGAAAAACTGTTTTTT. It is translated as CASSNVRGRNEKLFF.

V is TRBV19 and J is TRBJ2-3; D gene uncertain. CDR3 length: 11 amino acids. Germline V CDR1 and CDR2: LNHDA, SQIVND (reference sequence). V dropped 0 bases and J dropped 5 bases, with 0 bases sitting between them. CDR3 in DNA: TGTGCCAGTAGTATAGAAGATACGCAGTATTTT. Its protein product is CASSIEDTQYF.

V and J are TRBV13 and TRBJ1-2, with 9 bases lining up with TRBD1. This CDR3 region has 13 residues. The V segment lost 3 bases and the J segment 7 bases; nucleotides outside the gene matches: 3. Looked up from germline, CDR1 is PRHDT and CDR2 is FYEKMQ (reference sequence). The DNA for the CDR3 is TGTGCCAGCAGCTTCGGACAGGGGAGTGGCTACACCTTC. It encodes CASSFGQGSGYTF.

Only a few counts were recorded for this clone. The rearrangement links TRBV6-1 to TRBJ2-7, with a tentative D call TRBD2 (5 bases). The V gene's germline CDR1 is MNHNS and CDR2 SASEGT. Trimming cost V 3 bases and J 7 bases, with 13 bases left between them. This CDR3 contains 13 residues. The CDR3 region has the DNA TGTGCCAGCAGTGATGAGTTGAGGGATGAGCAGTACTTC. This gives the protein CASSDELRDEQYF.

The genes are TRBV18 and TRBJ1-1; D gene uncertain. The germline gives CDR1 KGHSH, CDR2 LQKENI. The CDR3 has 16 amino acids. The V and J ends lost 1 base and 4 bases respectively, with 16 bases between them. CDR3 sequence: CASSPLEAWGATEAFF. For the CDR3, the DNA is TGTGCCAGCTCACCACTGGAGGCGTGGGGTGCCACTGAAGCTTTCTTT.

V is TRBV28 and J is TRBJ2-1; D possibly matches TRBD1 or TRBD2 (6 bases each). CDR3 size: 15 residues. Germline CDR1 and CDR2: MDHEN and SYDVKM. V was trimmed by 4 bases and J by 6 bases, leaving 16 bases between them. CDR3 sequence: CASSSQGPGVNEQFF. The CDR3 DNA sequence: TGTGCCAGCAGTTCACAGGGCCCGGGGGTCAATGAGCAGTTCTTC.

This clone was recorded only once. This sequence joins TRBV7-2 and TRBJ2-1; TRBD2 might be the D (6 bases). In germline, CDR1 is SGHTA, CDR2 FQGNSA. The ends were cut back, 9 bases at V and 2 bases at J, with 14 bases in the middle. CDR3 size: 14 residues. The CDR3 loop is CASKRELAYNEQFF. For the CDR3, the DNA is TGTGCCAGTAAACGGGAGCTGGCCTACAATGAGCAGTTCTTC.

The chain joins TRBV10-2 to TRBJ2-3, with 9 bases that match TRBD2. Germline V gene lookup returns CDR1 WSHSY and CDR2 SAAADI. This CDR3 comprises 15 residues. The V and J ends lost 6 bases and 2 bases, in that order; junction bases with no gene match: 6. In DNA, the CDR3 is TGCGCCAGCAGAGGTAGCGGGAGCCCCACAGATACGCAGTATTTT. Amino acid sequence: CASRGSGSPTDTQYF.

The chain carries TRBV28 and TRBJ1-2; 7 positions agree with TRBD1. The ends lost 1 base at V and 3 bases at J; junction bases unmatched: 8. The CDR3 has 16 residues. Germline assignment: CDR1 MDHEN and CDR2 SYDVKM. The DNA for the CDR3 is TGTGCCAGCAGTTTATTTACAGGGGAACCCTACTATGGCTACACCTTC. It translates to CASSLFTGEPYYGYTF.

The rearrangement links TRBV11-2 to TRBJ1-2; TRBD1 might be the D (5 bases). The CDR3 loop spans 14 amino acids. Deletions cut 5 bases from V and 4 bases from J, with 14 bases between. Looked up from germline, CDR1 is SGHAT and CDR2 is FQNNGV. CDR3: CASSPQGQGYGYTF. The DNA of the CDR3 is TGTGCCAGCAGCCCGCAAGGGCAGGGCTATGGCTACACCTTC.

The V call is TRBV7-8, the J call TRBJ1-1; possible D gene TRBD1, 5 bases. The CDR3 extends over 13 amino acids. V lost 1 base, J lost 4 bases, and 7 bases lay in between. Per the germline V gene, CDR1 is SGHVS and CDR2 is FQNEAQ. CDR3: CASSLVGPTEAFF. The DNA for the CDR3 is TGTGCCAGCAGCTTAGTGGGGCCCACTGAAGCTTTCTTT. The full variable domain, with the rest looked up from reference TRBV7-8 and TRBJ1-1, is GAGVSQSPRYKVAKRGQDVALRCDPISGHVSLFWYQQALGQGPEFLTYFQNEAQLDKSGLPSDRFFAERPEGSVSTLKIQRTQQEDSAVYLCASSLVGPTEAFFGQGTRLTVV.